What follows are 9 T cell receptor beta chains derived from one specimen sequenced in a study of blood T cell repertoires in COVID-19. The data were produced by immunoSEQ multiplex PCR, yet TCRdb's version contains in-frame clones alone and is incomplete. The table includes around 300,000 clones, 70% to 90% detected once. Sequencing was performed on PBMCs or T cells enriched from blood (not recorded which). The receptors were gathered from a woman under 40 who had recovered from COVID-19.

This chain uses TRBV30 with TRBJ2-1; perhaps TRBD2 as D (5 bases). Trimming stripped 4 bases from V and 5 bases from J, with 15 bases between. The CDR3 spans 14 residues. The germline V gene encodes CDR1 GTSNPN and CDR2 SVGIG (reference sequence). Here the CDR3 DNA reads TGTGCCTGGATGAGTTCGGGAACGAACAATGAGCAGTTCTTC. Amino acids: CAWMSSGTNNEQFF.

The rearrangement joins TRBV18 to TRBJ1-5; a weak D match, TRBD1 (5 bases). Germline V lookup: CDR1 KGHSH, CDR2 LQKENI. With 4 bases removed from V and 3 bases from J, the gap between germline ends came to 19 bases. This CDR3 contains 17 residues. CDR3 coding DNA: TGTGCCAGCTCACAGCGCAGGGCCGATCTAAACAATCAGCCCCAGCATTTT. Its translation: CASSQRRADLNNQPQHF.

The chain employs TRBV27 and TRBJ2-7, with a tentative D call TRBD1 (5 bases). The CDR3 spans 15 residues. The V end was cut by 7 bases, the J end by 4 bases, with 20 bases between. Germline-derived CDR1 and CDR2 are MNHEY and SMNVEV (reference sequence). The CDR3 is CASIAQAANGYEQYF. DNA for the CDR3: TGTGCCAGCATCGCACAGGCGGCAAATGGTTACGAGCAGTACTTC.

This chain connects TRBV18 to TRBJ2-7; 11 positions agree with TRBD2. The CDR3 length is 15 residues. Per germline, CDR1 KGHSH and CDR2 LQKENI. V lost 5 bases and J lost 3; bases outside the gene matches: 6. Here the CDR3 reads CASSALAGGDYEQYF. CDR3 coding DNA: TGTGCCAGCTCAGCCCTAGCGGGGGGCGACTACGAGCAGTACTTC. Full variable domain (outside the CDR3, taken from reference TRBV18 and TRBJ2-7): NAGVMQNPRHLVRRRGQEARLRCSPMKGHSHVYWYRQLPEEGLKFMVYLQKENIIDESGMPKERFSAEFPKEGPSILRIQQVVRGDSAAYFCASSALAGGDYEQYFGPGTRLTVT.

V is TRBV19 and J is TRBJ2-7, with D possibly matching TRBD2 (5 bases). V was trimmed by 5 bases and J by 5 bases, leaving 13 bases between them. The CDR3 spans 13 residues. CDR1 and CDR2 (germline): LNHDA, SQIVND (reference sequence). CDR3 residues: CASSRHFGDEQYF. In nucleotides, the CDR3 is TGTGCCAGTAGTCGGCATTTCGGGGACGAGCAGTACTTC.

The CDR3 here is CASSRSLSTEAFF. For the CDR3, the DNA is TGTGCCAGCAGTAGATCATTGAGCACTGAAGCTTTCTTT. The chain has TRBV27 and TRBJ1-1; D not resolved. Germline V gene lookup returns CDR1 MNHEY and CDR2 SMNVEV (reference sequence). CDR3 length: 13 amino acids. V was shortened by 5 bases and J by 4 bases, with 11 bases between the two germline ends.

The chain uses TRBV7-8 and TRBJ2-1; D remains unclear. The V end lost 4 bases, the J end lost 8 bases, and 18 bases lay between the germline ends. Germline values: CDR1 SGHVS, CDR2 FQNEAQ. CDR3 length equals 15 residues. The CDR3 protein is CASSSRVSREDEQFF. Written as DNA, the CDR3 is TGTGCCAGCAGCTCCCGGGTCTCCCGAGAGGATGAGCAGTTCTTC.

The rearrangement links TRBV13 to TRBJ2-5; D may be TRBD1 (7 bases). The CDR3 covers 16 residues. Germline CDR1 PRHDT, CDR2 FYEKMQ (reference sequence). V lost 2 bases and J 1 base, leaving 14 bases between the germline ends. CDR3 coding DNA: TGTGCCAGCAGCTTACGGGGGACAGCACCCCAAGAGACCCAGTACTTC. Translated: CASSLRGTAPQETQYF.

V is TRBV2 and J is TRBJ1-1; D unresolved. V was cut by 4 bases and J by 1 base, with 10 bases left in between. Germline-derived CDR1 and CDR2 are SNHLY and FYNNEI. CDR3 length equals 14 residues. This chain's CDR3 is CASSAQQRNTEAFF. CDR3 nucleotide sequence: TGTGCCAGCAGTGCCCAACAGAGGAACACTGAAGCTTTCTTT.